This T cell receptor (beta chain) was found in a study of cytomegalovirus exposure and HLA in healthy donors. Overall study context: The early release's HLA-typed donors yielded 78 million or so unique TCRs.

The study ran its PCR with 60 Vbeta and 13 Jbeta primers. Assay used: immunoSEQ multiplex PCR; TCRdb lists only in-frame clones, some missing. The sample consists of fewer than 150,000 clones, around 80% of them appearing once. With 5 bases removed from V and 2 bases from J, the gap between germline ends came to 24 bases. The CDR3 extends over 18 amino acids. Germline loops: CDR1 SGHVS, CDR2 FNYEAQ. This chain connects TRBV7-6 to TRBJ2-5; TRBD2 is a possible D gene (7 bases). The material sequenced was PBMCs. The origin of this receptor is a man aged 45-65 years in good health and CMV-seronegative. The CDR3 here is CASSPLGGPSGLQETQYF. DNA for the CDR3: TGTGCCAGCAGCCCTCTAGGGGGGCCTAGCGGCCTACAAGAGACCCAGTACTTC. The variable domain in full, completed from reference TRBV7-6 and TRBJ2-5, reads GAGVSQSPRYKVTKRGQDVALRCDPISGHVSLYWYRQALGQGPEFLTYFNYEAQQDKSGLPNDRFSAERPEGSISTLTIQRTEQRDSAMYRCASSPLGGPSGLQETQYFGPGTRLLVL.